Shown below are 8 T cell receptor beta chains from a single sample sequenced in a study of T cells in women clearing cervical HPV infection. The data were produced by immunoSEQ multiplex PCR, yet TCRdb's version contains in-frame clones alone and is incomplete. This sample's clone table lists approximately 37,000 clones. Sequenced sample: blood buffy coat. Every receptor here comes from a woman between 18 and 75 years old with a cervical HPV16 infection that either progressed to CIN3+ or cleared (not recorded which).

Turning to this clone: The CDR3 end lies 3 residues beyond the end of the read and is filled in from the germline J gene. The rearrangement links TRBV7-2 to TRBJ2-1; no definite D call. Per the germline V gene, CDR1 is SGHTA and CDR2 is FQGNSA. The V end was cut by 1 base, the J end by 6 bases, with 13 bases between. This CDR3 spans 15 amino acids. The DNA read from the CDR3 is TGTGCCAGCAGCTTAGTGGTCATGGGCATCAATGAG. It translates to CASSLVVMGINE. The full CDR3 reads CASSLVVMGINEQFF.

To note about this clone: The read falls 3 residues short of the CDR3 end, and the missing part is taken from the germline J gene. The chain recombines TRBV19 with TRBJ1-1; 10 bases are a match to TRBD1. CDR1 is LNHDA and CDR2 is SQIVND in the germline V gene (reference sequence). V lost 10 bases to trimming and J lost 4 bases; unmatched junction nucleotides: 9. This CDR3 spans 14 amino acids. CDR3 bases read: TGTGCCACCCAAGACAGGGGGCGAGGCACTGAA. It is translated as CATQDRGRGTE. The CDR3 in its entirety is CATQDRGRGTEAFF.

A note on this clone: The observed sequence ends 3 residues before the CDR3 terminus, with the missing tail filled in from the germline J gene. The chain joins TRBV5-4 to TRBJ2-4; tentative D call: TRBD1 (5 bases). This CDR3 is built from 13 residues. Germline CDR1 reads SGHNT; CDR2 reads YYREEE (reference sequence). The CDR3 loop reads CASSLDTGPIQYF. CDR3 DNA, as far as it was read: TGTGCCAGCAGCTTGGACACAGGACCGATT.

On this clone itself: The missing CDR3 end, 3 residues past where the read stops, is filled in from the germline J gene. V gene TRBV20-1 combines with J gene TRBJ2-1, with D tentatively TRBD2 (5 bases). V was trimmed by 7 bases and J by 0 bases, leaving 10 bases between them. CDR1 and CDR2 from the germline V gene are DFQATT and SNEGSKA (reference sequence). CDR3 length equals 13 residues. This CDR3 is CSGGSYSYNEQFF. The DNA read from the CDR3 is TGCAGTGGCGGGTCGTACTCCTACAATGAG.

In regard to this clone: The read ends 3 residues early relative to the CDR3; the germline J gene fills the gap. This sequence joins TRBV10-3 and TRBJ2-3, with TRBD2 identical over 10 bases. The CDR3 is 15 residues long. After removal of 6 bases from V and 0 bases from J, the junction contained 3 bases not matched to a gene. Germline values: CDR1 ENHRY, CDR2 SYGVKD. CDR3 DNA, as far as it was read: TGTGCCATCAGCTCGACTAGCGGGAGCACAGATACG. Protein: CAISSTSGSTDT. The full-length CDR3 reads as CAISSTSGSTDTQYF.

In regard to this clone: Sequencing ends 3 residues short of the CDR3 end; the germline J gene provides the rest. The chain employs TRBV7-9 and TRBJ2-7; D not certain. Trimming took 4 bases from V and 3 from J, leaving 13 bases between them. The CDR3 sequence is 14 residues long. Germline V gene data show CDR1 as SEHNR and CDR2 as FQNEAQ (reference sequence). The CDR3 reads CASSSSARIYEQYF. Partial CDR3 DNA: TGTGCCAGCAGCTCTTCGGCGCGGATCTACGAG.

Of note for this clone: The read is 3 residues too short to cover the CDR3 end, so that end is filled in from the germline J gene. The chain links TRBV19 to TRBJ2-3; possible D gene TRBD1, 5 bases. Germline-derived CDR1 and CDR2 are LNHDA and SQIVND (reference sequence). The CDR3 extends over 14 amino acids. The DNA read from the CDR3 is TGTGCCAGTAGTAACACAGGATCTAAGGGGCCG. It translates to CASSNTGSKGP. The full CDR3 protein reads CASSNTGSKGPQYF.

Comments on this clone: The read is 3 residues too short to cover the CDR3 end, so that end is filled in from the germline J gene. This chain uses TRBV30 with TRBJ2-5, with a possible D match to TRBD2 (6 bases). The CDR3 consists of 14 residues. V was clipped by 4 bases and J by 5 bases, with 17 bases between them. The germline gives CDR1 GTSNPN, CDR2 SVGIG (reference sequence). The sequenced part of the CDR3 DNA is TGTGCCTGGACTGCGGGGCCCCCATATGAGACC. This codes for CAWTAGPPYET. The entire CDR3 is CAWTAGPPYETQYF.